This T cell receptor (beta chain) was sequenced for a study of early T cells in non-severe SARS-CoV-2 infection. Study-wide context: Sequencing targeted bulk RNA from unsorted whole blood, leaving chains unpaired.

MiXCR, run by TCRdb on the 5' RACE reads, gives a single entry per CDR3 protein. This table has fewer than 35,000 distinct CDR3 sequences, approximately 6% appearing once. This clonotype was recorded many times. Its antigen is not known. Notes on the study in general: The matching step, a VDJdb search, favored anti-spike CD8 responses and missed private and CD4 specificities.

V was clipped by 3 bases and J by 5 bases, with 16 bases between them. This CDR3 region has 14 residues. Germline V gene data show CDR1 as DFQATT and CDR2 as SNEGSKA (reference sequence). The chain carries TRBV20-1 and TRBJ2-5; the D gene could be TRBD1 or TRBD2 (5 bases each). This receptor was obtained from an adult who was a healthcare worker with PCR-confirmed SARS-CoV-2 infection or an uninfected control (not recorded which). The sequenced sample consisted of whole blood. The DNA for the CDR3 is TGCAGTGCTAGTCTAGGGACGGCGGAGGAGACCCAGTACTTC. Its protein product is CSASLGTAEETQYF.